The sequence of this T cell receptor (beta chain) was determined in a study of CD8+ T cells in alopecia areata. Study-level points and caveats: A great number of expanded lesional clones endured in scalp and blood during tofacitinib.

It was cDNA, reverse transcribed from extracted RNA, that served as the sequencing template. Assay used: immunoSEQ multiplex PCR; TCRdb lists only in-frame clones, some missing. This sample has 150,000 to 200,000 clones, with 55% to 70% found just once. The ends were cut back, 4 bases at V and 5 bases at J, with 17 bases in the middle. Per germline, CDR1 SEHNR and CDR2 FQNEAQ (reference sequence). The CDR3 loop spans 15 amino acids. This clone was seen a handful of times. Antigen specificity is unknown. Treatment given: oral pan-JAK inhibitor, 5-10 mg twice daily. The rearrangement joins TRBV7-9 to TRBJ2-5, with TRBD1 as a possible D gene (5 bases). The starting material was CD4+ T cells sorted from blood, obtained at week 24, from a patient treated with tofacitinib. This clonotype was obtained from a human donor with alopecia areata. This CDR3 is CASSSPKGRRETQYF. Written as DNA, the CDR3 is TGTGCCAGCAGCTCTCCTAAGGGGCGCCGGGAGACCCAGTACTTC.